The next 6 T cell receptor beta chains were all read from a single sample in a study of T cell responses to AZD1222 COVID-19 vaccine. Some clones are missing from TCRdb's copy, which holds only in-frame ones; the method was immunoSEQ multiplex PCR. This table has 98,000 or so clones, more than 70% appearing once. The source material was peripheral blood, sampled on day 0 of MenACWY control vaccination. The receptors here all came from an adult in good health.

As for this clone: At one end, the junction sequence differs from germline, possibly due to a read error. The chain joins TRBV5-5 to TRBJ1-2; TRBD1 is a possible D gene (5 bases). CDR1 SGHKS and CDR2 YYEKEE come from the germline V gene (reference sequence). The length of the CDR3 is 13 residues. The CDR3 region is CASSLPNGRGTYF. DNA for the CDR3: TGTGCCAGCAGCTTGCCCAATGGTCGGGGGACCTACTTC.

The chain employs TRBV3-1 (or the pseudogene TRBV3-2) and TRBJ1-4, with D tentatively TRBD1 (6 bases). In germline, CDR1 is LGHDT, CDR2 YNNKEL (reference sequence). V lost 0 bases to trimming and J lost 4 bases, with 18 bases between them. The CDR3 loop spans 18 amino acids. Written as DNA, the CDR3 is TGTGCCAGCAGCCAAGATACCGGGGGCCGAGGACTTAATGAAAAACTGTTTTTT. It translates to CASSQDTGGRGLNEKLFF.

CDR3 amino acids: CASSVLGDSYEQYF. Here the CDR3 DNA reads TGTGCCAGCAGCGTACTAGGGGACTCCTACGAGCAGTACTTC. J is TRBJ2-7 and V is TRBV6-2 or TRBV6-3, with D perhaps being TRBD1 or TRBD2 (5 bases each). Germline V gene lookup returns CDR1 MNHEY and CDR2 SVGEGT. The CDR3 extends over 14 amino acids. V gave up 6 bases and J gave up 0 bases, with 12 bases separating them.

The V call is TRBV5-1, the J call TRBJ2-5, with D possibly matching TRBD1 (6 bases). This CDR3 contains 15 residues. Trimming took 0 bases from V and 0 from J, leaving 9 bases between them. Germline assignment: CDR1 SGHRS and CDR2 YFSETQ. The CDR3 protein is CASSLAGEYQETQYF. In nucleotides, the CDR3 is TGCGCCAGCAGCTTGGCAGGGGAGTACCAAGAGACCCAGTACTTC.

This clone was recorded a few times. This chain connects TRBV28 to TRBJ1-2; D is unresolved. V lost 6 bases, J lost 2 bases, and 10 bases lay in between. The CDR3 runs to 13 residues. Germline V CDR1 and CDR2: MDHEN, SYDVKM. The CDR3 DNA sequence: TGTGCCAGCAGATACGACGGCAACTATGGCTACACCTTC. It encodes CASRYDGNYGYTF.

The CDR3 nucleotides read TGTGCCAGCAGCGACCGGGACAGGATCTATGGCTACACCTTC. Amino acid sequence: CASSDRDRIYGYTF. The chain has TRBV7-9 and TRBJ1-2; TRBD1 agrees at 8 bases. V lost 5 bases, J lost 4 bases, and 6 bases stayed unmatched. This CDR3 has 14 amino acids. CDR1 is SEHNR, CDR2 FQNEAQ, per germline (reference sequence).